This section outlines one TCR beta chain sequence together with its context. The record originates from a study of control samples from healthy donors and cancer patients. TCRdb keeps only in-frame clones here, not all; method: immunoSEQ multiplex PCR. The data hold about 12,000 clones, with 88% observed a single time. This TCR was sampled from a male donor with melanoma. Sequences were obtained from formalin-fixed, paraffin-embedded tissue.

CDR3 nucleotide sequence: TGCGCCAGCAGCGTCACACAGAACACTGAAGCTTTCTTT. Translation gives CASSVTQNTEAFF. The V and J genes are TRBV5-1 and TRBJ1-1; D is unclear. Germline assignment: CDR1 SGHRS and CDR2 YFSETQ. Between the trimmed V and J ends, which lost 4 bases and 1 base, there was a span of 8 bases. This CDR3 has 13 residues.